This paragraph covers one T cell receptor beta chain sequence. The J segment lost 6 bases and the V segment lost 0 bases, leaving 3 bases of the junction unmatched. The length of the CDR3 is 14 residues. Germline V gene data show CDR1 as LGHNA and CDR2 as YSLEER. The sample originates from a study of PD-L1 blockade in urothelial cancer. Looking at the study overall: After treatment start, blood was analyzed at 3 weeks (second dose) and at 6 weeks.

Into every PCR, synthetic TCR analog templates were spiked. Measured with immunoSEQ multiplex PCR; TCRdb has only the in-frame clones, and not every one. Seen here are roughly 87,000 clones, roughly 90% observed once, and the top ten hold 5% to 6%. The V and J genes are TRBV4-3 and TRBJ2-7; 9 positions match TRBD2. The TCR comes from an older woman with urothelial cancer. Sample: PBMCs, taken around atezolizumab (anti-PD-L1) treatment. This CDR3 is CASSQDSSGVEQYF. CDR3 DNA: TGCGCCAGCAGCCAAGATTCTAGCGGGGTCGAGCAGTACTTC.